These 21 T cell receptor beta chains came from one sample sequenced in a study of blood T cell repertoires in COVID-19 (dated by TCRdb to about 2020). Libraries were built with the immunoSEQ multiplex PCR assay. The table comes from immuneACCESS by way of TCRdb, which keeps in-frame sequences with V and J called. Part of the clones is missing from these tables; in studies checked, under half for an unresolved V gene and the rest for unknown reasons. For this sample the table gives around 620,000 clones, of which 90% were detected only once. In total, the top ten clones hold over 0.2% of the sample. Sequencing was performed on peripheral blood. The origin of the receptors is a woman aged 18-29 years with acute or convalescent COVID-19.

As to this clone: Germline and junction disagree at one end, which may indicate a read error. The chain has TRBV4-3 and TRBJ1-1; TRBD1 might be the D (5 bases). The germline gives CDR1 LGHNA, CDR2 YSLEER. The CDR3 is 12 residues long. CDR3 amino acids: CASSHRGEGPKF. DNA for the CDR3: TGCGCCAGCAGCCACCGGGGGGAGGGCCCGAAATTT.

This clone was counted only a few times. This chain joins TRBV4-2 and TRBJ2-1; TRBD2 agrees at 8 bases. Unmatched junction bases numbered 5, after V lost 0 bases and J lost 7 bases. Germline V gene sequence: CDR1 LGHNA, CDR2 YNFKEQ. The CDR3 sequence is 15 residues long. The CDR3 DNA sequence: TGTGCCAGCAGCCAAGAAACGGGGGGGTGGAATGAGCAGTTCTTC. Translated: CASSQETGGWNEQFF.

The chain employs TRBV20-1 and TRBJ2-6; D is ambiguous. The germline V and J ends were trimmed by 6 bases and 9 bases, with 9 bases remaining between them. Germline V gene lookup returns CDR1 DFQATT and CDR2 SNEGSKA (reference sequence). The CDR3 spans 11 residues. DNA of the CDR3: TGCAGTGCCCACAGTTTCAACGTCCTGACTTTC. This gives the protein CSAHSFNVLTF.

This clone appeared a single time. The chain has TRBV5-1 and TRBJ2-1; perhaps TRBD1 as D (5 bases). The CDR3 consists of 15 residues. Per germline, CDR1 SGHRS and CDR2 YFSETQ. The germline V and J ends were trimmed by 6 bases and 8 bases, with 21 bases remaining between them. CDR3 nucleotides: TGCGCCAGCACAGTAACAGGACCCCTAGTCCATGAGCAGTTCTTC. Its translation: CASTVTGPLVHEQFF.

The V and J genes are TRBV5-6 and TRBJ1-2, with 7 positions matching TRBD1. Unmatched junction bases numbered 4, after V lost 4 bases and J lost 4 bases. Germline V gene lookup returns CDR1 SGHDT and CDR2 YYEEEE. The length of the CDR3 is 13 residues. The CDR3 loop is CASSQGQPYGYTF. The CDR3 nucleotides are TGTGCCAGCAGCCAGGGACAGCCCTATGGCTACACCTTC.

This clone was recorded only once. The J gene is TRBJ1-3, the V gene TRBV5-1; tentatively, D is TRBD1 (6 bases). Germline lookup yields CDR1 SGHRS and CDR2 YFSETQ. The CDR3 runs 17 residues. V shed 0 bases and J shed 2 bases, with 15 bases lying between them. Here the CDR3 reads CASSLGVRGSAGNTIYF. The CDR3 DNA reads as TGCGCCAGCAGCTTGGGGGTCAGGGGATCGGCTGGAAACACCATATATTTT.

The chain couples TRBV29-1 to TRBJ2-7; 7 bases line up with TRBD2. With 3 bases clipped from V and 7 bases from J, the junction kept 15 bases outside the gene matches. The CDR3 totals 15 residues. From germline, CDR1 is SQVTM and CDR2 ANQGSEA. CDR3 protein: CSVDGEGGAGEEQYF. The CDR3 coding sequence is TGCAGCGTTGATGGGGAGGGAGGCGCCGGTGAAGAGCAGTACTTC.

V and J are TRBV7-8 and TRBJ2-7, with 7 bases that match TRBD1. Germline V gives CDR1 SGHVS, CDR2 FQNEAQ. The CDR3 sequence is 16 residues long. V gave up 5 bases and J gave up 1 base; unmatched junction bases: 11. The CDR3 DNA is TGTGCCAGCAGCGCACCCGGGACAGTTATTTCCTACGAGCAGTACTTC. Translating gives CASSAPGTVISYEQYF.

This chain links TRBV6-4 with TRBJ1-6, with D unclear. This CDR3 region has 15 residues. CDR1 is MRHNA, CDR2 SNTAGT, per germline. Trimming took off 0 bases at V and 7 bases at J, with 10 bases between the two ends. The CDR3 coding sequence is TGTGCCAGCAGTGACTCGGGGAGAGAAAATTCACCCCTCCACTTT. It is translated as CASSDSGRENSPLHF.

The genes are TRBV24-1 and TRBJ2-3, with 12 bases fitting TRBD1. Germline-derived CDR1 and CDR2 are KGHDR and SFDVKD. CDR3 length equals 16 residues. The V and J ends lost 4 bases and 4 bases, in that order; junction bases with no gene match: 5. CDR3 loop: CATSEPGQGAADTQYF. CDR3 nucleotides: TGTGCCACCAGTGAACCGGGACAGGGGGCTGCAGATACGCAGTATTTT.

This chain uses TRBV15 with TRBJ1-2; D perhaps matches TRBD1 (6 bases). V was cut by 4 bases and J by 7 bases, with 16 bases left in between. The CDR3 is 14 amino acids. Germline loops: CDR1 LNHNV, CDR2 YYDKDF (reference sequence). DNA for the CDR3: TGTGCCACCAGCATACCAGGGGCTTTGCTTGGCTACACCTTC. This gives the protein CATSIPGALLGYTF.

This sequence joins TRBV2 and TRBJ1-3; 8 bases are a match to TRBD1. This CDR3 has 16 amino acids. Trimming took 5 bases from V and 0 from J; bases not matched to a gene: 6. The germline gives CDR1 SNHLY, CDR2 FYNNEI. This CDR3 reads CASSSTGGLSGNTIYF. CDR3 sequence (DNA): TGTGCCAGCAGTTCCACAGGGGGTCTCTCTGGAAACACCATATATTTT.

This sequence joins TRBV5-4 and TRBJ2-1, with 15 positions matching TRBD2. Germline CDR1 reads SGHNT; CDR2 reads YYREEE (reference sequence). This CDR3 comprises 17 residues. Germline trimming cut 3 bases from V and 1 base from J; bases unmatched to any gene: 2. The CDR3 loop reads CASSSGLAGGSYNEQFF. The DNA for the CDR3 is TGTGCCAGCAGCTCGGGACTAGCGGGGGGTTCCTACAATGAGCAGTTCTTC.

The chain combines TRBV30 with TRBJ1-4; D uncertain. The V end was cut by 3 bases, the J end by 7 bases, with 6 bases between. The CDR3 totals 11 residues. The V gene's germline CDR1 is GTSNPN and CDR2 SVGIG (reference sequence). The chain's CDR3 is CAWRLSEKLFF. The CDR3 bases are TGTGCCTGGAGACTTAGTGAAAAACTGTTTTTT. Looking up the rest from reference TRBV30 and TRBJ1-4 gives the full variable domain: SQTIHQWPATLVQPVGSPLSLECTVEGTSNPNLYWYRQAAGRGLQLLFYSVGIGQISSEVPQNLSASRPQDRQFILSSKKLLLSDSGFYLCAWRLSEKLFFGSGTQLSVL.

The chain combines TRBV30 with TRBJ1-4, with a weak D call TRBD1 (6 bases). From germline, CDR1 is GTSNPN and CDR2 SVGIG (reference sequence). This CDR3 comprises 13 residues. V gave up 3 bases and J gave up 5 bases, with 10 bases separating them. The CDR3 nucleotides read TGTGCCTGGAGGATAGACAGGAATGAAAAACTGTTTTTT. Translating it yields CAWRIDRNEKLFF.

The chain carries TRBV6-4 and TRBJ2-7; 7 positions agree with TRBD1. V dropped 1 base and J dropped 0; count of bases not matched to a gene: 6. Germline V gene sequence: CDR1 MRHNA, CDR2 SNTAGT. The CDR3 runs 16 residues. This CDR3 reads CASSDFYRGTSYEQYF. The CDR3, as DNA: TGTGCCAGCAGTGACTTCTACAGGGGAACCTCCTACGAGCAGTACTTC.

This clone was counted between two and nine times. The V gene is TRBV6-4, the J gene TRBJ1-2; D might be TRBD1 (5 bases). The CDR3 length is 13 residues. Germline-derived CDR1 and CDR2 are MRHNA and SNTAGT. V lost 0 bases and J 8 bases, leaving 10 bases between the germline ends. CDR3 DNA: TGTGCCAGCAGTGACTCCTGGGGCGGAGGCTACACCTTC. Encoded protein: CASSDSWGGGYTF.

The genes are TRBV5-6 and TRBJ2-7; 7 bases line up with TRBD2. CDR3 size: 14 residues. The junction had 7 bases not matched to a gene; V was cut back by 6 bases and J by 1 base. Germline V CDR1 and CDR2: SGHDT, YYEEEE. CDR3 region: CASTGRGTSYEQYF. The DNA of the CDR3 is TGTGCCAGCACGGGGAGGGGCACTTCCTACGAGCAGTACTTC.

CDR3 sequence: CASSSLGIYGYTF. In DNA, the CDR3 is TGTGCCAGCAGTTCCCTCGGGATCTATGGCTACACCTTC. This chain uses TRBV6-5 with TRBJ1-2; no definite D call. Germline lookup yields CDR1 MNHEY and CDR2 SVGAGI. CDR3 length: 13 amino acids. V was pared by 4 bases and J by 4 bases, with 10 bases between.

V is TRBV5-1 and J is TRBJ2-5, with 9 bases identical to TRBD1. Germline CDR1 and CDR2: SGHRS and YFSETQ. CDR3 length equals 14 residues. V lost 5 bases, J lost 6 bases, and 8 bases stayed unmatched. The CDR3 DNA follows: TGCGCCAGCAGTTCCGGGACAGGGCCACAGACCCAGTACTTC. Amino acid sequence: CASSSGTGPQTQYF. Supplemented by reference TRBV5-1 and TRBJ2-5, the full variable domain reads KAGVTQTPRYLIKTRGQQVTLSCSPISGHRSVSWYQQTPGQGLQFLFEYFSETQRNKGNFPGRFSGRQFSNSRSEMNVSTLELGDSALYLCASSSGTGPQTQYFGPGTRLLVL.

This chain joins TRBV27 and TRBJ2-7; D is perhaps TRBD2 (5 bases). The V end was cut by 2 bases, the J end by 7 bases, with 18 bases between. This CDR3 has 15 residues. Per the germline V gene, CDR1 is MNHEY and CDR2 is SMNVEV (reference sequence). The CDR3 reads CASSLILERSLEQYF. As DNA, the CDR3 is TGTGCCAGCAGTTTAATACTAGAAAGGTCTCTTGAGCAGTACTTC.